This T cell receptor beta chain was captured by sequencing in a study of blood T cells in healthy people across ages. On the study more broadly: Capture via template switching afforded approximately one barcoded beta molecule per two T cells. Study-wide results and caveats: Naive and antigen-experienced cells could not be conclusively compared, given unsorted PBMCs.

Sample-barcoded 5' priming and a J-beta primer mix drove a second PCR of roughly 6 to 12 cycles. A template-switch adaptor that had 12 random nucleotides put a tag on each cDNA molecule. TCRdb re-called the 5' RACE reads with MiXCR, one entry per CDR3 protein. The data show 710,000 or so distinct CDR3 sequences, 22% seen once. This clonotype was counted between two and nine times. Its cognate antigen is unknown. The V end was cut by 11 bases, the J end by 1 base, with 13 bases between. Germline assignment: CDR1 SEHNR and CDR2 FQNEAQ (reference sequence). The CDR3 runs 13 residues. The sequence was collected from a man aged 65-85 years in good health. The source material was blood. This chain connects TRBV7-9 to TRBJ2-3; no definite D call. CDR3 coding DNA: TGTGCCTCCGCCCGGCCAGGCACAGATACGCAGTATTTT. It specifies CASARPGTDTQYF.